This section outlines one TCR beta chain sequence together with its context. The data derive from a study of blood T cell repertoires in COVID-19. Study in general: Material from acute and convalescent COVID-19 was sourced from the United States, Italy and Spain. T cells, B-cell-depleted T cells, or PBMCs provided the cDNA or gDNA that served as material.

This CDR3 has 15 amino acids. J gave up 2 bases and V 5 bases, and 5 bases lay outside the gene matches. The V gene's germline CDR1 is LNHDA and CDR2 SQIVND (reference sequence). Sequenced by immunoSEQ multiplex PCR; TCRdb stores in-frame clones only, minus some. The table has over 600,000 clones, 85% to 90% seen once. The sequence came from a woman aged 18 to 35 with acute or convalescent COVID-19. Input material: peripheral blood. The V and J genes are TRBV19 and TRBJ2-7; 11 positions match TRBD1. CDR3 sequence (DNA): TGTGCCAGTAGTTTGGGACAGGGGGTAACCTACGAGCAGTACTTC. Encoded protein: CASSLGQGVTYEQYF.